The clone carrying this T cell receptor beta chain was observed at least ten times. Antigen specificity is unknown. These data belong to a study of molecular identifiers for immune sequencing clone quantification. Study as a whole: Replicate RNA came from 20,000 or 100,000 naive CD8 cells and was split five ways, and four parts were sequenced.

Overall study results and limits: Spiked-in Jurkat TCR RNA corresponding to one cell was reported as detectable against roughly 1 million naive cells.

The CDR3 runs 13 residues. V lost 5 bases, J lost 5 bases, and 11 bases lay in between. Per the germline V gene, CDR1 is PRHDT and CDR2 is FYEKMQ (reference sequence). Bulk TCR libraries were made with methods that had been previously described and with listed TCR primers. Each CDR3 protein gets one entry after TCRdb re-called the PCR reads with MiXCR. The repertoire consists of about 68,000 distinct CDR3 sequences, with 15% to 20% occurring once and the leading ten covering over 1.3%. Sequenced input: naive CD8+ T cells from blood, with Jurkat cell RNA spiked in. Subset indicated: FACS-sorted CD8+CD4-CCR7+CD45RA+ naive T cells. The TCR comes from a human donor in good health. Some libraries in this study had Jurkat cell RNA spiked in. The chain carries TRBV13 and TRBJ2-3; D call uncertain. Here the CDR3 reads CASSPESEDTQYF. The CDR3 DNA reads TGTGCCAGCAGCCCAGAGTCGGAAGATACGCAGTATTTT.